The present T cell receptor (beta chain) was sequenced within a study of T-cell reconstitution after alpha-beta-depleted transplantation in children. Study-level results: Several patients had high TCRbeta diversity at day 60; it came from surviving recipient T cells and thymic progenitors. Newly made T cells mostly supplied T-cell counts and diversity one year after transplant. By about two months after transplant, alpha-beta T cells reportedly arose from several hundred graft clones that had expanded.

CDR1 SEHNR and CDR2 FQNEAQ come from the germline V gene (reference sequence). This CDR3 is built from 16 residues. Trimming left V 5 bases short and J 0 bases short, with 14 bases between. Remarks on this clonotype: Antigen specificity is unknown.

The authors prepared the TCRbeta library with unique molecular identifiers. TCRdb fed the PCR reads into MiXCR, producing one record per CDR3 protein. This sample carries about 250,000 distinct CDR3 sequences, approximately 24% of them seen once, and the ten largest clones take under 5.5%. The chain recombines TRBV7-9 with TRBJ1-5; no reliable D call. Source: PBMCs, mostly from graft donor cells, taken 360 days after TCRalphabeta/CD19-depleted stem cell transplant. The receptor's source is a female patient between 2 and 15 years old who had a stem cell transplant for congenital amegakaryocytic thrombocytopenia, so the T cells may come from the graft donor. The DNA for the CDR3 is TGTGCCAGCAGCAGTACACAGACGAATAGCAATCAGCCCCAGCATTTT. Translating gives CASSSTQTNSNQPQHF.